These 31 T cell receptor beta chains came from one sample sequenced in a study of blood T cell repertoires in COVID-19. Sequencing was performed with immunoSEQ multiplex PCR; in TCRdb, only in-frame clones are kept and a portion is missing. The sample comprises 20,000 to 30,000 clones, about 89% of which are singletons, and about 5% rests with the top ten. Sample: peripheral blood. These receptor sequences come from a man aged 45-60 years with active COVID-19.

The gene calls are TRBV24-1 and TRBJ1-5; D is undetermined. The CDR3 extends over 14 amino acids. CDR1 and CDR2 (germline): KGHDR, SFDVKD. V was clipped by 6 bases and J by 3 bases, with 11 bases between them. The DNA of the CDR3 is TGTGCCACCAGTCCCAGGTGGTACAATCAGCCCCAGCATTTT. It is translated as CATSPRWYNQPQHF.

Of note for this clone: At one end the junction does not follow the germline gene, possibly because of a read error. This chain connects TRBV4-1 to TRBJ1-2; possibly TRBD1 for D (6 bases). The CDR3 covers 16 residues. Germline assignment: CDR1 MGHRA and CDR2 YSYEKL. Here the CDR3 reads CASSHNRDIRAGGYTF. CDR3 bases: TGCGCCAGCAGCCACAACCGGGACATCCGGGCGGGGGGCTACACTTTC.

V usage is TRBV18 and J usage is TRBJ2-5; 7 bases match TRBD2. This CDR3 region has 13 residues. The germline CDR1 and CDR2 sequences are KGHSH and LQKENI. V lost 2 bases and J lost 5; bases outside the gene matches: 2. This CDR3 is CASSPGGVETQYF. DNA of the CDR3: TGTGCCAGCTCACCAGGGGGGGTCGAGACCCAGTACTTC.

The chain combines TRBV2 with TRBJ2-5; TRBD1 matches at 8 bases. With 7 bases clipped from V and 4 bases from J, the junction kept 5 bases outside the gene matches. The germline gives CDR1 SNHLY, CDR2 FYNNEI. CDR3 length equals 13 residues. CDR3 in DNA: TGTGCCAGCACAGGGGGCTTGTCAGAGACCCAGTACTTC. This sequence encodes CASTGGLSETQYF.

V is TRBV5-1 and J is TRBJ1-1; weak D call: TRBD1 (5 bases). CDR3 length equals 14 residues. V lost 6 bases, J lost 2 bases, and 14 bases lay in between. From germline, CDR1 is SGHRS and CDR2 YFSETQ. CDR3 nucleotide sequence: TGCGCCAGCACCGGGCCCGGGACTAACACTGAAGCTTTCTTT. Encoded protein: CASTGPGTNTEAFF.

The CDR3 nucleotides read TGTGCCAGCAGCACCAGGCGGGGGGCGAGGGAGACCCAGTACTTC. Its translation: CASSTRRGARETQYF. V and J are TRBV11-3 and TRBJ2-5; 8 positions match TRBD2. The V segment lost 5 bases and the J segment 5 bases; nucleotides outside the gene matches: 10. This CDR3 spans 15 amino acids. In germline, CDR1 is SGHNT, CDR2 YENEEA.

The rearrangement links TRBV4-1 to TRBJ2-3; D perhaps matches TRBD2 (6 bases). V shed 1 base and J shed 1 base, with 12 bases lying between them. Per the germline V gene, CDR1 is MGHRA and CDR2 is YSYEKL. The CDR3 is 16 residues long. CDR3 protein: CASSQVGGERTDTQYF. In DNA form, the CDR3 reads TGCGCCAGCAGCCAAGTGGGCGGGGAACGCACAGATACGCAGTATTTT.

The chain couples TRBV23-1 to TRBJ1-1; tentatively, D is TRBD1 (5 bases). TRBV23-1 is assigned to the ORF class and has an uncertain function. The V gene lost 0 bases and the J gene lost 7 bases, with 15 bases spanning the gap. There are 15 residues in the CDR3. CDR3 DNA: TGCGCCAGCAGTCAATCGTTTGGGTCGGGGGATGAAGCTTTCTTT. Its protein product is CASSQSFGSGDEAFF.

The chain recombines TRBV5-1 with TRBJ2-3; 8 bases are shared with TRBD2. The germline V gene encodes CDR1 SGHRS and CDR2 YFSETQ. The trim removed 1 base at V and 0 bases at J, leaving 4 bases unmatched. The CDR3 has 16 amino acids. In DNA form, the CDR3 reads TGCGCCAGCAGCTTGTATGGCGGGGGGAGCACAGATACGCAGTATTTT. Translating it yields CASSLYGGGSTDTQYF. The whole variable domain, remainder taken from reference TRBV5-1 and TRBJ2-3, is KAGVTQTPRYLIKTRGQQVTLSCSPISGHRSVSWYQQTPGQGLQFLFEYFSETQRNKGNFPGRFSGRQFSNSRSEMNVSTLELGDSALYLCASSLYGGGSTDTQYFGPGTRLTVL.

The rearrangement joins TRBV19 to TRBJ1-6; 10 bases fit TRBD1. After removal of 6 bases from V and 10 bases from J, the junction contained 6 bases not matched to a gene. CDR1 and CDR2 from the germline V gene are LNHDA and SQIVND (reference sequence). The CDR3 consists of 14 residues. The DNA for the CDR3 is TGTGCCAGTAGCCTCGGGACAGGGGACTCACCCCTCCACTTT. This translates into CASSLGTGDSPLHF.

The chain uses TRBV27 and TRBJ2-3; possibly TRBD1 for D (6 bases). The CDR3 length is 16 residues. Trimming cost V 0 bases and J 4 bases, with 14 bases left between them. The germline CDR1 and CDR2 sequences are MNHEY and SMNVEV (reference sequence). For the CDR3, the DNA is TGTGCCAGCAGTTTATCGTTGCCAGGGGTTTCAGATACGCAGTATTTT. Amino acid sequence: CASSLSLPGVSDTQYF.

Points on this clone: The sample carries other DNA sequences with the same CDR3. The chain is built from TRBV18 and TRBJ2-1; TRBD1 agrees at 7 bases. Germline lookup yields CDR1 KGHSH and CDR2 LQKENI. The length of the CDR3 is 14 residues. Trimming took 3 bases from V and 5 from J; bases not matched to a gene: 4. The CDR3 DNA sequence: TGTGCCAGCTCACCTCGGGACAGAGACAATGAGCAGTTCTTC. As protein: CASSPRDRDNEQFF.

The V and J genes are TRBV15 and TRBJ1-5; D might be TRBD1 (6 bases). The CDR3 sequence is 15 residues long. V lost 6 bases to trimming and J lost 3 bases, with 15 bases between them. From germline, CDR1 is LNHNV and CDR2 YYDKDF (reference sequence). CDR3 DNA: TGTGCCACCAGTATATCCGGGACATACAATCAGCCCCAGCATTTT. Its protein is CATSISGTYNQPQHF. The variable domain in full, completed from reference TRBV15 and TRBJ1-5, reads DAMVIQNPRYQVTQFGKPVTLSCSQTLNHNVMYWYQQKSSQAPKLLFHYYDKDFNNEADTPDNFQSRRPNTSFCFLDIRSPGLGDTAMYLCATSISGTYNQPQHFGDGTRLSIL.

The chain uses TRBV7-2 and TRBJ2-3; 12 nucleotides match TRBD2. The CDR3 loop spans 15 amino acids. Germline V gives CDR1 SGHTA, CDR2 FQGNSA. Unmatched junction bases numbered 4, after V lost 4 bases and J lost 5 bases. The CDR3 nucleotides are TGTGCCAGCAGCTGGACTAGCGGGATAGGAGATACGCAGTATTTT. Translation: CASSWTSGIGDTQYF.

This clone was picked up a small number of times. In DNA form, the CDR3 reads TGTGCCAGCAGCCGGGGGACAGCCGAGAATCAGCCCCAGCATTTT. Amino acid sequence: CASSRGTAENQPQHF. The rearrangement uses TRBV3-1 (or the pseudogene TRBV3-2) and TRBJ1-5, with 7 bases matching TRBD1. This CDR3 has 15 residues. With V trimmed by 4 bases and J by 4 bases, 7 bases remained unmatched. CDR1 is LGHDT and CDR2 is YNNKEL in the germline V gene (reference sequence).

This sequence joins TRBV12-5 and TRBJ1-1; D not resolved. Germline CDR1 and CDR2: LGHNT and FRNRAP. This CDR3 has 16 residues. With 1 base removed from V and 4 bases from J, the gap between germline ends came to 16 bases. CDR3 protein: CASGLEVGGSGTEAFF. CDR3 sequence (DNA): TGTGCTAGTGGTTTGGAAGTCGGAGGGAGCGGCACTGAAGCTTTCTTT.

This clone has only a few counts. V and J are TRBV19 and TRBJ2-2, with 8 bases aligning to TRBD2. Germline V lookup: CDR1 LNHDA, CDR2 SQIVND (reference sequence). The CDR3 has 16 residues. Unmatched junction bases numbered 8, after V lost 8 bases and J lost 0 bases. CDR3 protein: CASRPRGGANTGELFF. The CDR3 region has the DNA TGTGCCAGTCGGCCCCGGGGGGGGGCGAACACCGGGGAGCTGTTTTTT.

The chain links TRBV7-2 to TRBJ2-7, with 10 bases fitting TRBD1. Unmatched junction bases numbered 6, after V lost 4 bases and J lost 3 bases. Germline CDR1 is SGHTA and CDR2 is FQGNSA. The CDR3 loop spans 15 amino acids. In DNA, the CDR3 is TGTGCCAGCAGCTGGAAGACAGGGGGCTACTACGAGCAGTACTTC. Encoded protein: CASSWKTGGYYEQYF.

V is TRBV6-1 and J is TRBJ1-5, with 7 bases matching TRBD1. V gave up 3 bases and J gave up 0 bases; unmatched junction bases: 11. Germline CDR1 reads MNHNS; CDR2 reads SASEGT. The CDR3 extends over 18 amino acids. Here the CDR3 reads CASSERDRAGYSNQPQHF. DNA of the CDR3: TGTGCCAGCAGTGAGAGAGACAGGGCTGGGTATAGCAATCAGCCCCAGCATTTT.

This chain joins TRBV19 and TRBJ2-7; 14 bases agree with TRBD2. CDR1 is LNHDA and CDR2 is SQIVND in the germline V gene (reference sequence). The V gene end was trimmed by 6 bases and the J gene end by 3 bases; junction bases not matched to a gene: 10. This CDR3 has 17 amino acids. The CDR3 DNA is TGTGCCAGTAGCCCGGGGACTAGCGGGAGTAGAGGCTACGAGCAGTACTTC. Protein: CASSPGTSGSRGYEQYF.

V and J are TRBV27 and TRBJ2-7; TRBD1 might be the D (7 bases). This CDR3 is built from 14 residues. Between the trimmed V and J ends, which lost 6 bases and 3 bases, there was a span of 15 bases. Germline V lookup: CDR1 MNHEY, CDR2 SMNVEV (reference sequence). CDR3 amino acids: CASRASGGLYEQYF. CDR3 nucleotide sequence: TGTGCCAGCAGAGCCTCAGGGGGACTCTACGAGCAGTACTTC.

In nucleotides, the CDR3 is TGTGCCAGCAGCTTAGTCCCTAGCGGGGGGCAAGAGACCCAGTACTTC. Translation gives CASSLVPSGGQETQYF. The V call is TRBV7-2, the J call TRBJ2-5; 11 bases are a match to TRBD2. V gave up 1 base and J gave up 2 bases; unmatched junction bases: 3. The V gene's germline CDR1 is SGHTA and CDR2 FQGNSA. The CDR3 extends over 16 amino acids.

The V call is TRBV28, the J call TRBJ2-1, with TRBD2 identical over 11 bases. The CDR3 covers 16 residues. The ends lost 1 base at V and 6 bases at J; junction bases unmatched: 5. CDR1 and CDR2 from the germline V gene are MDHEN and SYDVKM. DNA of the CDR3: TGTGCCAGCAGTTTATTGGCCGGGACTAGCGGCAATGAGCAGTTCTTC. Protein: CASSLLAGTSGNEQFF.

The rearrangement joins TRBV7-8 to TRBJ2-7; D ambiguous. Per the germline V gene, CDR1 is SGHVS and CDR2 is FQNEAQ. The ends were cut back, 9 bases at V and 0 bases at J, with 12 bases in the middle. The CDR3 runs to 13 residues. The CDR3 here is CASSPSSSYEQYF. In DNA, the CDR3 is TGTGCCAGTAGCCCATCCAGCTCCTACGAGCAGTACTTC.

This sequence joins TRBV28 and TRBJ1-4, with D possibly matching TRBD1 (5 bases). V was shortened by 1 base and J by 8 bases, with 8 bases between the two germline ends. The CDR3 runs to 13 residues. Per germline, CDR1 MDHEN and CDR2 SYDVKM. Here the CDR3 reads CASSLLKGEKLFF. CDR3 nucleotides: TGTGCCAGCAGTTTATTAAAGGGGGAAAAACTGTTTTTT.

The V and J genes are TRBV23-1 and TRBJ1-5, with D hard to call. TRBV23-1 is given ORF status, its function remaining uncertain. This CDR3 spans 15 amino acids. Trimming removed 4 bases at V and 2 bases at J, with 12 bases between. CDR3: CASSLCPRRNQPQHF. CDR3 in DNA: TGCGCCAGCAGTCTCTGCCCCAGGCGCAATCAGCCCCAGCATTTT.

The rearrangement links TRBV6-2 or TRBV6-3 to TRBJ1-4; D is uncertain. Trimming left V 6 bases short and J 8 bases short, with 10 bases between. This CDR3 has 12 residues. The germline V gene has CDR1 MNHEY and CDR2 SVGEGT. CDR3 protein: CASSPNAEKLFF. The CDR3 DNA follows: TGTGCCAGCAGCCCAAACGCGGAAAAACTGTTTTTT.

CDR3 bases: TGCGCCAGCAGCCCAAGGACAGGAAGCTATGGCTACACCTTC. This gives the protein CASSPRTGSYGYTF. This chain links TRBV4-3 with TRBJ1-2; TRBD1 aligns across 7 bases. V dropped 4 bases and J dropped 4; count of bases not matched to a gene: 6. The CDR3 extends over 14 amino acids. In germline, CDR1 is LGHNA, CDR2 YSLEER.

CDR3 DNA sequence: TGTGCCAGCAGCTTATCTCCTAGCGGGGCCGAGCAGTACTTC. Translating gives CASSLSPSGAEQYF. The chain has TRBV7-2 and TRBJ2-7; 9 nucleotides agree with TRBD2. With V trimmed by 2 bases and J by 6 bases, 5 bases remained unmatched. Germline CDR1 reads SGHTA; CDR2 reads FQGNSA. This CDR3 contains 14 residues. Full variable domain (rest looked up from reference TRBV7-2 and TRBJ2-7): GAGVSQSPSNKVTEKGKDVELRCDPISGHTALYWYRQSLGQGLEFLIYFQGNSAPDKSGLPSDRFSAERTGGSVSTLTIQRTQQEDSAVYLCASSLSPSGAEQYFGPGTRLTVT.

The chain recombines TRBV25-1 with TRBJ2-1; D unclear. This CDR3 region has 16 residues. V was shortened by 1 base and J by 0 bases, with 10 bases between the two germline ends. CDR1 is MGHDK and CDR2 is SYGVNS in the germline V gene. The CDR3, as DNA: TGTGCCAGCAGTGAATCGGATAGGAGCTCCTACAATGAGCAGTTCTTC. It yields the protein CASSESDRSSYNEQFF.

This clone was detected only a few times. This chain connects TRBV11-3 to TRBJ1-6; perhaps TRBD1 as D (5 bases). V lost 5 bases and J 3 bases, leaving 14 bases between the germline ends. CDR3 length equals 16 residues. CDR1 and CDR2 from the germline V gene are SGHNT and YENEEA. Written as DNA, the CDR3 is TGTGCCAGCAGCCCCCTGGGGCCCTTCTATAATTCACCCCTCCACTTT. Its protein product is CASSPLGPFYNSPLHF. Full variable domain (missing parts from reference TRBV11-3 and TRBJ1-6): EAGVVQSPRYKIIEKKQPVAFWCNPISGHNTLYWYLQNLGQGPELLIRYENEEAVDDSQLPKDRFSAERLKGVDSTLKIQPAELGDSAVYLCASSPLGPFYNSPLHFGNGTRLTVT.